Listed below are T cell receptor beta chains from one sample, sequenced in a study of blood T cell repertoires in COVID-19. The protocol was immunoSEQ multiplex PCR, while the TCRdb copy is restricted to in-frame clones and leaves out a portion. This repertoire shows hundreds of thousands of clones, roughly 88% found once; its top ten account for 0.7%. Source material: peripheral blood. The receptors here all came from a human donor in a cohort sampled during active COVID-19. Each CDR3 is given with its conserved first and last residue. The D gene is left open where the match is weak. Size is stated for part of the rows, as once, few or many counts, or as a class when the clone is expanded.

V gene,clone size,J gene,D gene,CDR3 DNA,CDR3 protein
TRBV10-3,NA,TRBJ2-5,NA,TGTGCCATCAGGCATGACATGTCACAAGAGACCCAGTACTTC,CAIRHDMSQETQYF
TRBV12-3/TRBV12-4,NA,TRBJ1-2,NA,TGTGCCAGCAGTTCGGTTGGTGGCTACACCTTC,CASSSVGGYTF
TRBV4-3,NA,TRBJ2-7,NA,TGCGCCAGCAGCCAAGACCCCGGGGAAAGCTCCTACGAGCAGTACTTC,CASSQDPGESSYEQYF
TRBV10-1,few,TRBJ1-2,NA,TGCGCCAGCAGTGGACAGATCAACTATGGCTACACCTTC,CASSGQINYGYTF
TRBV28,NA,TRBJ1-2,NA,TGTGCCAGCAGATCGACAGTATCTAATGGCTACACCTTC,CASRSTVSNGYTF
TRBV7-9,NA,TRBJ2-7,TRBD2,TGTGCCAGCAGCTTAGATGGGACTAAGTACGAGCAGTACTTC,CASSLDGTKYEQYF
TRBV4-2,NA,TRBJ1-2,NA,TGTGCCAGCAGCCACTCCCGGATAGCAGATAACTATGGCTACACCTTC,CASSHSRIADNYGYTF
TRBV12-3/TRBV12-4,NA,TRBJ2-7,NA,TGTGCCAGCAGCTACGACAGGAACGAGCAGTACTTC,CASSYDRNEQYF
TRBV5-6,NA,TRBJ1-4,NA,TGTGCCAGCAGCTTTTTGGGGCAGGGTGATGAAAAACTGTTTTTT,CASSFLGQGDEKLFF
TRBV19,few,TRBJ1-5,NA,TGTGCCAGTAGGGAGGGGAATCAGCCCCAGCATTTT,CASREGNQPQHF
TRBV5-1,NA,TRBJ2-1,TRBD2,TGCGCCAGCAGTAAAATAGCGGGGAGCTCCTACAATGAGCAGTTCTTC,CASSKIAGSSYNEQFF
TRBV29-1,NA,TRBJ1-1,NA,TGCAGCGTTGTGGGCCGGGGGGTTAACACTGAAGCTTTCTTT,CSVVGRGVNTEAFF
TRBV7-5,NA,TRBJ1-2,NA,TGTGCCAGAAGCGCAGGACAGGGGCGACAACCATATGGCTACACCTTC,CARSAGQGRQPYGYTF
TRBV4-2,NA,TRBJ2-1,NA,TGTGCCAGCAGCCAAGATCACGGGGACTACAATGAGCAGTTCTTC,CASSQDHGDYNEQFF
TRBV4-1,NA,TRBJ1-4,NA,TGCGCCAGCAGCAGGGGGGGATTTATTTTAACTAATGAAAAACTGTTTTTT,CASSRGGFILTNEKLFF